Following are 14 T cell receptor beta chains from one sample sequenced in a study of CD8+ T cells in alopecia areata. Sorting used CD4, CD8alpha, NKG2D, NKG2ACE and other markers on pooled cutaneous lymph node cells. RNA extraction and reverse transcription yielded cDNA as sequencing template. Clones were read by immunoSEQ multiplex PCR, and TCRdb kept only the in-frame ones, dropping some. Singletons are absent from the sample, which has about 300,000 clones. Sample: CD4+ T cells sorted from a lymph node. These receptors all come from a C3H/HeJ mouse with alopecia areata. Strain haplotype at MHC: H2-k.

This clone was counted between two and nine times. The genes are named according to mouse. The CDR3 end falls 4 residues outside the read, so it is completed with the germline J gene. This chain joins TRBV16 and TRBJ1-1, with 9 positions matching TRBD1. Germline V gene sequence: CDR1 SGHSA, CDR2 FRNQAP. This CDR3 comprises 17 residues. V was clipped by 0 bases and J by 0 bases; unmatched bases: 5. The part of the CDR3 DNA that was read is TGTGCAAGCAGCTTAGATAGAACAGGGGGCGCAAACACA. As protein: CASSLDRTGGANT. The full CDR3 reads CASSLDRTGGANTEVFF.

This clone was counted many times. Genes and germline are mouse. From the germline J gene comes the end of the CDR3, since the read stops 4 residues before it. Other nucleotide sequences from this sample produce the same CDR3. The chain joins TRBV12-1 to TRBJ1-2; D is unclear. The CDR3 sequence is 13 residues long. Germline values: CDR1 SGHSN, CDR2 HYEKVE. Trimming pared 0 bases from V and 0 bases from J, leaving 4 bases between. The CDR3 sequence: CASSLTPNSDYTF. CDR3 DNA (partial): TGTGCCAGCTCTCTCACACCAAACTCC.

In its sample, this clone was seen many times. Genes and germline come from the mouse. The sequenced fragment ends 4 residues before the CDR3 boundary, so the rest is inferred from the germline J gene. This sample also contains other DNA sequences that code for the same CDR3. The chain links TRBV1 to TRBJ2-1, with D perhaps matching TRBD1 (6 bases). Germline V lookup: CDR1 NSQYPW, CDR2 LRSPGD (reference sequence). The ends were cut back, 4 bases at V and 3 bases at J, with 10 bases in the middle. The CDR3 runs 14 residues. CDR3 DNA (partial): TGCACCTGCAGTGGCCGGGACATCTATGCT. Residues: CTCSGRDIYA. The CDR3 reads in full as CTCSGRDIYAEQFF.

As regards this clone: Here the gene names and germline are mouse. CDR3 bases read: TGTGCCAGCAGCAGCGACAGGTCTAATTCGCCC. Translating it yields CASSSDRSNSP. The whole CDR3 sequence is CASSSDRSNSPLYF. This chain uses TRBV5 with TRBJ1-6; weak D call: TRBD1 (6 bases). The CDR3 is cut off 3 residues early in the read; its end comes from the germline J gene. TRBJ1-6 is marked as an open reading frame, function uncertain. The CDR3 sequence is 14 residues long. Trimming stripped 5 bases from V and 6 bases from J, with 11 bases between. Germline lookup yields CDR1 LGHNA and CDR2 YNLKQL (reference sequence).

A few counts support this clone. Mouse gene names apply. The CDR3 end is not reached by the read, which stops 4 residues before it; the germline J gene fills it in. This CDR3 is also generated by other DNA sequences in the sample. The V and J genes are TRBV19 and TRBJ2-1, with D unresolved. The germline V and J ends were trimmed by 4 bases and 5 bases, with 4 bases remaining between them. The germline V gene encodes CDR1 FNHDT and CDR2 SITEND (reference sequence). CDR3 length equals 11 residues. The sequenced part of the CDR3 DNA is TGTGCCAGCAGTCTAAATGCT. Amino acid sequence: CASSLNA. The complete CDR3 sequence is CASSLNAEQFF.

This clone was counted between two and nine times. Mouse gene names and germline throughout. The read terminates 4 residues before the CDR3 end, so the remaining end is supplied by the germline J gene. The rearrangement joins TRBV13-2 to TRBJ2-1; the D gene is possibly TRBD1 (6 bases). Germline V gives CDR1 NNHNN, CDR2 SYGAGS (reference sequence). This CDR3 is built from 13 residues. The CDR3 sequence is CASGVQGRAEQFF. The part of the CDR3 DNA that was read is TGTGCCAGCGGTGTCCAGGGGAGGGCT.

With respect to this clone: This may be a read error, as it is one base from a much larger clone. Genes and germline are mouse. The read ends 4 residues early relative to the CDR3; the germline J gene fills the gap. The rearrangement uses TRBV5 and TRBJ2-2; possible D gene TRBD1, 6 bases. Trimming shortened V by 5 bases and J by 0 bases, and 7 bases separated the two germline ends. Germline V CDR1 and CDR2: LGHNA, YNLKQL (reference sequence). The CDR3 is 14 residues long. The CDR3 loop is CASSGTSNTGQLYF. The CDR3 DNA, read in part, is TGTGCCAGCAGCGGGACATCAAACACCGGG.

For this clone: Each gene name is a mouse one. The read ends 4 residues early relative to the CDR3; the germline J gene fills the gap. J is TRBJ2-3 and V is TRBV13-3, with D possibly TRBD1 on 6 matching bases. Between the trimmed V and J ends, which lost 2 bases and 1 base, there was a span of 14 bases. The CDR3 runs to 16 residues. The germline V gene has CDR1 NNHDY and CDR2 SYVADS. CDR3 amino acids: CASSERRGGGAETLYF. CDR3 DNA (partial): TGTGCCAGCAGTGAGCGCAGGGGAGGAGGTGCAGAA.

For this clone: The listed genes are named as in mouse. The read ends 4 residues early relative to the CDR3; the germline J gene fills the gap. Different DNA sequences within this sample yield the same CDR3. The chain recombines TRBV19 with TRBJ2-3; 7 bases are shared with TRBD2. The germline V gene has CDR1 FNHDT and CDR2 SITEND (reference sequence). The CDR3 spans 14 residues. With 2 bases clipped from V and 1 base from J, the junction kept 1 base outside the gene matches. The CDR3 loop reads CASSILGGAETLYF. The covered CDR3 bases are TGTGCCAGCAGTATCCTGGGGGGTGCAGAA.

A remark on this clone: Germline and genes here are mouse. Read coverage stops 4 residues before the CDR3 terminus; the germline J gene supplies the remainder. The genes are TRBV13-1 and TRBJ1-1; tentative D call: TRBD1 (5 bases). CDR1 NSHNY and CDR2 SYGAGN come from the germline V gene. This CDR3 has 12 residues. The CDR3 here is CASSDGGVEVFF. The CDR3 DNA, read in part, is TGTGCCAGCAGTGATGGGGGGGTA.

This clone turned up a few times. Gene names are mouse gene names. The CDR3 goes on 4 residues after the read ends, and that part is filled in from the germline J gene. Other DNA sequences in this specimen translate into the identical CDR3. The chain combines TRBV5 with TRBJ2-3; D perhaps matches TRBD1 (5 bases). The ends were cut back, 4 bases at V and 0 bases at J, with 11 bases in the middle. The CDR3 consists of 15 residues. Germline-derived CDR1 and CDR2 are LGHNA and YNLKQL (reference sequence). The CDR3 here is CASSPRQSSAETLYF. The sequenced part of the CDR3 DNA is TGTGCCAGCAGCCCCCGACAGTCTAGTGCAGAA.

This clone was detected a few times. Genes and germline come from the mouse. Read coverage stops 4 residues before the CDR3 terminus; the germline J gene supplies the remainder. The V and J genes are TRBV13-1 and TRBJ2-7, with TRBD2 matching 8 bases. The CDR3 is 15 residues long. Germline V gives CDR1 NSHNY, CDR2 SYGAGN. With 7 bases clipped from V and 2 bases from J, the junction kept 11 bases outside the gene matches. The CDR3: CASSPRPGGPYEQYF. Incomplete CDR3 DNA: TGTGCCAGCTCTCCGCGGCCTGGGGGGCCCTAT.

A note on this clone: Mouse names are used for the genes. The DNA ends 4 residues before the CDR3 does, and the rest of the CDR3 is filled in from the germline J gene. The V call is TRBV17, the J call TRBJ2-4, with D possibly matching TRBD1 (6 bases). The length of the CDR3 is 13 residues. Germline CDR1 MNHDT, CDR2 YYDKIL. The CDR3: CASSSPGENTLYF. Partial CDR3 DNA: TGTGCTAGCAGTAGCCCAGGGGAAAAC.

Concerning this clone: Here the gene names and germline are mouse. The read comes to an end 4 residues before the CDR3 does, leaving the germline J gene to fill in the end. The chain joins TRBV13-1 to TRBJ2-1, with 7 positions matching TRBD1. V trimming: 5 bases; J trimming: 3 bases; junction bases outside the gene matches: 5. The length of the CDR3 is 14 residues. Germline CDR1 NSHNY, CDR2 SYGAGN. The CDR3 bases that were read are TGTGCCAGCAGGACAGGGACAGTCTATGCT. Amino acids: CASRTGTVYA. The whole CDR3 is CASRTGTVYAEQFF.